This is a list of T cell receptor beta chains from one sample in a study of T cell responses to AZD1222 COVID-19 vaccine. Profiling relied on immunoSEQ multiplex PCR, and the TCRdb table lists in-frame clones only, not all of them. Counted here are about 120,000 clones, roughly nine tenths occurring once; the ten biggest clones make up 6.5% to 9%. The sample here was peripheral blood, taken on day 0 of AZD1222 vaccination. Receptors originate from an adult in good health. The CDR3 runs from the conserved cysteine through the conserved F or W. The D gene is left open where the match is weak. Clone size, where shown, is once, few, many, or a class for clones that have expanded.

j_call d_call v_call clone_size cdr3_aa cdr3_nt
TRBJ2-1 TRBD1 TRBV6-5 . CASSPGQSNEQFF TGTGCCAGCAGTCCGGGACAGAGCAATGAGCAGTTCTTC
TRBJ2-7 TRBD2 TRBV15 . CASPGLDVHEQYF TGTGCCTCGCCGGGACTAGACGTCCACGAGCAGTACTTC
TRBJ2-7 . TRBV28 . CASSLGAGPTYEQYF TGTGCCAGCAGTTTGGGGGCAGGGCCCACCTACGAGCAGTACTTC
TRBJ1-2 . TRBV29-1 . CSVGIYGYTF TGCAGCGTTGGTATCTATGGCTACACCTTC
TRBJ1-3 . TRBV7-3 . CASSLQGQPGNTIYF TGTGCCAGCAGCTTACAGGGGCAACCTGGAAACACCATATATTTT
TRBJ2-7 . TRBV6-1 . CASSETPPTRSREQYF TGTGCCAGCAGTGAAACCCCCCCGACAAGGTCTAGGGAGCAGTACTTC
TRBJ1-5 TRBD1 TRBV27 once CASSYGQGGQPQHF TGTGCCAGCAGTTACGGACAGGGAGGACAGCCCCAGCATTTT
TRBJ2-1 . TRBV28 . CASSLTFGRAGTLYNEQFF TGTGCCAGCAGTTTAACCTTCGGCAGAGCGGGGACACTCTACAATGAGCAGTTCTTC
TRBJ2-7 . TRBV2 once CASTEGGLNYEQYF TGTGCCAGCACCGAGGGGGGTCTAAACTACGAGCAGTACTTC
TRBJ1-3 TRBD1 TRBV9 once CASSAIGGTAYSGNTIYF TGTGCCAGCAGCGCTATAGGAGGGACAGCGTACTCTGGAAACACCATATATTTT